The 30 T cell receptor beta chains below all came from one sample that was sequenced in a study of blood T cells in healthy people across ages (dated by TCRdb to 2015 to 2017). The library relied on 5' RACE. For sequencing, an Illumina HiSeq 2500 was employed. A second about 6 to 11 cycle PCR used a sample-barcoded 5' primer and a J-beta primer mix. TCRdb trimmed public reads at Q25 via fastp, called clones via MiXCR and kept in-frame beta chains. Merged by CDR3 protein, the rows form single entries marked with the most common genes and DNA. Across this sample there are hundreds of thousands of distinct CDR3 sequences, with roughly 25% seen only once. Clones ranked in the top ten supply 9.4% of the sample. In addition, the sample was reused for a study of T cells of mothers and their children.

The sequencing sample was made of blood. The source is a boy between 10 and 17 years old in good health.

The V gene is TRBV7-8, the J gene TRBJ1-1; D remains unclear. This CDR3 contains 15 residues. V was trimmed by 0 bases and J by 2 bases, leaving 10 bases between them. The germline V gene has CDR1 SGHVS and CDR2 FQNEAQ. The CDR3 is CASSLAPGLNTEAFF. The CDR3 bases are TGTGCCAGCAGCTTAGCTCCAGGTCTAAACACTGAAGCTTTCTTT.

This clonotype was observed a handful of times. The V and J genes are TRBV6-5 and TRBJ2-5, with D hard to call. Trimming took 0 bases from V and 3 from J, leaving 14 bases between them. The CDR3 covers 16 residues. Germline lookup yields CDR1 MNHEY and CDR2 SVGAGI. In DNA form, the CDR3 reads TGTGCCAGCAGTTACTCGTATGTTGACGTAGAAGAGACCCAGTACTTC. It encodes CASSYSYVDVEETQYF.

This clonotype has only a few counts. The V and J genes are TRBV15 and TRBJ2-2; D is possibly TRBD1 or TRBD2 (6 bases each). CDR3 length: 16 amino acids. Germline CDR1 reads LNHNV; CDR2 reads YYDKDF (reference sequence). The V and J ends lost 10 bases and 4 bases respectively, with 22 bases between them. CDR3 protein: CAIGQTSPSTTGELFF. CDR3 DNA sequence: TGTGCCATCGGACAGACTAGTCCCTCAACCACCGGGGAGCTGTTTTTT.

A few counts support this clonotype. This sequence joins TRBV6-4 and TRBJ2-1, with D unclear. The CDR3 extends over 13 amino acids. Trimming left V 8 bases short and J 8 bases short, with 16 bases between. CDR1 and CDR2 (germline): MRHNA, SNTAGT. For the CDR3, the DNA is TGTGCCAGCGGGCAGACCCCCGTGCATGAGCAGTTCTTC. The encoded protein is CASGQTPVHEQFF.

This chain links TRBV11-3 with TRBJ2-5; D gene uncertain. Germline V gene lookup returns CDR1 SGHNT and CDR2 YENEEA. CDR3 length: 14 residues. Trimming took off 5 bases at V and 5 bases at J, with 15 bases between the two ends. Here the CDR3 DNA reads TGTGCCAGCAGCCCGGAAGTGGGCAGCGAGACCCAGTACTTC. It is translated as CASSPEVGSETQYF.

As for this clonotype: Germline is not matched at one junction end, which may reflect a read error. The V call is TRBV7-7, the J call TRBJ2-5; 10 nucleotides line up with TRBD1. The V gene's germline CDR1 is SSHAT and CDR2 FNYEAQ (reference sequence). The CDR3 is made up of 16 amino acids. The CDR3, as DNA: TGTGCTAGCAGCCAAAGGACAGGGGGATTGGAAGAGACCCAGTACTTC. It codes for CASSQRTGGLEETQYF.

The chain recombines TRBV12-3 or TRBV12-4 with TRBJ2-5; no reliable D call. V lost 8 bases and J lost 0, with 10 bases in between. The length of the CDR3 is 13 residues. In nucleotides, the CDR3 is TGTGCCAGCCGCCCAGAGTACCAAGAGACCCAGTACTTC. Amino acids: CASRPEYQETQYF.

The chain combines TRBV6-6 with TRBJ2-5; either TRBD1 or TRBD2 may fit D (5 bases each). The tail of the sequence fits TRBJ2-7 better, so the J call may be wrong. The CDR3 is 14 amino acids. Germline CDR1 MNHNY, CDR2 SVGAGI (reference sequence). The CDR3 protein is CASSYSQGRNEQYF. The CDR3 DNA reads TGTGCCAGCAGTTACTCCCAGGGACGGAACGAGCAGTACTTC.

The chain is built from TRBV28 and TRBJ2-4; D uncertain. This CDR3 spans 11 amino acids. Germline CDR1 MDHEN, CDR2 SYDVKM. Trimming cost V 11 bases and J 0 bases, with 5 bases left between them. CDR3 residues: CAGGAKNIQYF. In nucleotides, the CDR3 is TGTGCCGGCGGAGCCAAAAACATTCAGTACTTC. Full variable domain (outside the CDR3, taken from reference TRBV28 and TRBJ2-4): DVKVTQSSRYLVKRTGEKVFLECVQDMDHENMFWYRQDPGLGLRLIYFSYDVKMKEKGDIPEGYSVSREKKERFSLILESASTNQTSMYLCAGGAKNIQYFGAGTRLSVL.

The J gene is TRBJ2-5, the V gene TRBV12-3 or TRBV12-4, with D hard to call. The CDR3 covers 13 residues. Trimming cost V 5 bases and J 9 bases, with 16 bases left between them. In DNA, the CDR3 is TGTGCCAGCAGTCCCGACGAGATCGAGGCCCAGTACTTC. Translating gives CASSPDEIEAQYF.

The chain joins TRBV7-2 to TRBJ1-1, with a possible D match to TRBD1 (6 bases). CDR3 length equals 16 residues. Germline V gives CDR1 SGHTA, CDR2 FQGNSA. The V end was cut by 4 bases, the J end by 0 bases, with 15 bases between. The CDR3 DNA is TGTGCCAGCAGCTCTGGAGGGGGGTACATGAACACTGAAGCTTTCTTT. This gives the protein CASSSGGGYMNTEAFF. The full variable domain, its missing parts supplied by reference TRBV7-2 and TRBJ1-1, is GAGVSQSPSNKVTEKGKDVELRCDPISGHTALYWYRQSLGQGLEFLIYFQGNSAPDKSGLPSDRFSAERTGGSVSTLTIQRTQQEDSAVYLCASSSGGGYMNTEAFFGQGTRLTVV.

This clonotype has a handful of counts. A clone one base away is much larger, so this may be a read error. This sequence joins TRBV13 and TRBJ2-5; TRBD2 might be the D (6 bases). V lost 5 bases to trimming and J lost 13 bases, with 20 bases between them. The CDR3 has 13 amino acids. Germline V lookup: CDR1 PRHDT, CDR2 FYEKMQ (reference sequence). The CDR3 protein is CASSRAGSYERYF. The CDR3 DNA reads TGTGCCAGCAGCCGTGCGGGATCCTACGAGCGGTACTTC.

The sample holds a few counts of this clonotype. The rearrangement links TRBV5-1 to TRBJ2-1; 7 nucleotides match TRBD2. Per germline, CDR1 SGHRS and CDR2 YFSETQ. The CDR3 sequence is 16 residues long. J lost 0 bases, V lost 4 bases, and 7 bases had no gene match. This chain's CDR3 is CASSDSGTNSYNEQFF. Here the CDR3 DNA reads TGCGCCAGCAGCGACTCCGGGACTAACTCCTACAATGAGCAGTTCTTC.

This clonotype was found a few times. V usage is TRBV7-9 and J usage is TRBJ2-5; 8 nucleotides agree with TRBD1. This CDR3 contains 15 residues. V lost 2 bases and J lost 2; bases outside the gene matches: 4. CDR1 is SEHNR and CDR2 is FQNEAQ in the germline V gene (reference sequence). CDR3 loop: CASSLTGTGQETQYF. The CDR3 DNA reads TGTGCCAGCAGCTTAACCGGGACAGGTCAAGAGACCCAGTACTTC.

The J gene is TRBJ2-5, the V gene TRBV13; perhaps TRBD2 as D (5 bases). The CDR3 extends over 14 amino acids. V was cut by 8 bases and J by 1 base, with 14 bases left in between. Per germline, CDR1 PRHDT and CDR2 FYEKMQ (reference sequence). The CDR3 region is CASAVGRVQETQYF. Here the CDR3 DNA reads TGTGCCAGCGCAGTCGGGCGGGTCCAAGAGACCCAGTACTTC. The full variable domain, with the rest looked up from reference TRBV13 and TRBJ2-5, is AAGVIQSPRHLIKEKRETATLKCYPIPRHDTVYWYQQGPGQDPQFLISFYEKMQSDKGSIPDRFSAQQFSDYHSELNMSSLELGDSALYFCASAVGRVQETQYFGPGTRLLVL.

The sample holds a few counts of this clonotype. The genes are TRBV29-1 and TRBJ2-3, with D unclear. CDR3 size: 13 residues. Germline V gives CDR1 SQVTM, CDR2 ANQGSEA. Between the trimmed V and J ends, which lost 3 bases and 4 bases, there was a span of 11 bases. The CDR3, as DNA: TGCAGCGTTGAGGCCGGGTCCTCAGATACGCAGTATTTT. This sequence encodes CSVEAGSSDTQYF.

This clonotype turned up a few times. The chain carries TRBV5-1 and TRBJ2-3, with 9 positions matching TRBD2. J lost 3 bases, V lost 4 bases, and 9 bases had no gene match. This CDR3 has 16 residues. Germline V gives CDR1 SGHRS, CDR2 YFSETQ. The CDR3 nucleotides read TGCGCCAGCAGCAGGGCTAGCGGGATTTTTACAGATACGCAGTATTTT. It translates to CASSRASGIFTDTQYF. The full variable domain, with the rest looked up from reference TRBV5-1 and TRBJ2-3, is KAGVTQTPRYLIKTRGQQVTLSCSPISGHRSVSWYQQTPGQGLQFLFEYFSETQRNKGNFPGRFSGRQFSNSRSEMNVSTLELGDSALYLCASSRASGIFTDTQYFGPGTRLTVL.

This clonotype occurred a few times. The chain links TRBV12-3 or TRBV12-4 to TRBJ2-5; D is unresolved. This CDR3 comprises 15 residues. The V end lost 5 bases, the J end lost 2 bases, and 15 bases lay between the germline ends. In DNA form, the CDR3 reads TGTGCCAGCAGTCAGACTTTTCGAACGCAAGAGACCCAGTACTTC. Protein: CASSQTFRTQETQYF.

This clonotype occurred a few times. V usage is TRBV29-1 and J usage is TRBJ2-1; D is uncertain. Germline-derived CDR1 and CDR2 are SQVTM and ANQGSEA. V was pared by 4 bases and J by 0 bases, with 10 bases between. The CDR3 is made up of 14 amino acids. CDR3 region: CSVAAVLSYNEQFF. The DNA for the CDR3 is TGCAGCGTTGCGGCAGTACTCTCCTACAATGAGCAGTTCTTC.

This clonotype was counted only a few times. The rearrangement links TRBV10-3 to TRBJ1-1; 7 bases are a match to TRBD1. This CDR3 comprises 14 residues. Looked up from germline, CDR1 is ENHRY and CDR2 is SYGVKD. With 4 bases clipped from V and 4 bases from J, the junction kept 6 bases outside the gene matches. This chain's CDR3 is CAISGKDRSTEAFF. The CDR3, as DNA: TGTGCCATCAGTGGGAAGGACAGGAGCACTGAAGCTTTCTTT.

This chain links TRBV28 with TRBJ2-3; D not resolved. CDR3 length equals 13 residues. Germline V gene lookup returns CDR1 MDHEN and CDR2 SYDVKM. V dropped 3 bases and J dropped 2 bases, with 6 bases sitting between them. The CDR3 DNA is TGTGCCAGCAGTTTTCGCGCCACAGATACGCAGTATTTT. Protein product: CASSFRATDTQYF.

The J gene is TRBJ1-4, the V gene TRBV28; possibly TRBD1 for D (5 bases). The ends were cut back, 8 bases at V and 0 bases at J, with 10 bases in the middle. Germline V lookup: CDR1 MDHEN, CDR2 SYDVKM. The CDR3 runs 14 residues. For the CDR3, the DNA is TGTGCCAGCGCGACAGTTGCAACTAATGAAAAACTGTTTTTT. Translation: CASATVATNEKLFF. The variable domain in full, completed from reference TRBV28 and TRBJ1-4, reads DVKVTQSSRYLVKRTGEKVFLECVQDMDHENMFWYRQDPGLGLRLIYFSYDVKMKEKGDIPEGYSVSREKKERFSLILESASTNQTSMYLCASATVATNEKLFFGSGTQLSVL.

The J gene is TRBJ1-6, the V gene TRBV7-3; D ambiguous. The V and J ends lost 2 bases and 7 bases respectively, with 6 bases between them. Germline CDR1 and CDR2: SGHTA and FQGTGA. The CDR3 consists of 13 residues. CDR3 in amino acids: CASSLLENSPLHF. As DNA, the CDR3 is TGTGCCAGCAGCTTATTGGAGAATTCACCCCTCCACTTT.

The chain couples TRBV28 to TRBJ2-1; TRBD2 matches at 13 bases. In germline, CDR1 is MDHEN, CDR2 SYDVKM. CDR3 size: 17 residues. J lost 3 bases, V lost 2 bases, and 4 bases had no gene match. CDR3 loop: CASSLILAGGSYNEQFF. In DNA, the CDR3 is TGTGCCAGCAGTTTAATACTAGCGGGAGGGAGCTACAATGAGCAGTTCTTC.

The chain links TRBV5-1 to TRBJ1-5; TRBD1 matches at 7 bases. The CDR3 runs to 17 residues. Germline V gene lookup returns CDR1 SGHRS and CDR2 YFSETQ. V shed 4 bases and J 3 bases; nucleotides not matched to a gene: 13. The CDR3 loop reads CASSPLGRQGHNQPQHF. CDR3 nucleotides: TGCGCCAGCAGCCCTCTTGGAAGACAGGGACACAATCAGCCCCAGCATTTT.

This clonotype was picked up a small number of times. The chain carries TRBV4-1 and TRBJ1-4; no clear D. The CDR3 sequence is 16 residues long. Germline lookup yields CDR1 MGHRA and CDR2 YSYEKL. V was cut by 1 base and J by 0 bases, with 9 bases left in between. Here the CDR3 reads CASSQASNPTNEKLFF. In nucleotides, the CDR3 is TGCGCCAGCAGCCAAGCATCAAACCCAACTAATGAAAAACTGTTTTTT.

The chain is built from TRBV7-8 and TRBJ2-5; a possible D gene is TRBD1 (5 bases). The germline V gene encodes CDR1 SGHVS and CDR2 FQNEAQ. This CDR3 comprises 16 residues. Trimming shortened V by 4 bases and J by 3 bases, and 18 bases separated the two germline ends. The CDR3 loop is CASSSLREGEEETQYF. The CDR3 DNA sequence: TGTGCCAGCAGCTCCCTGAGAGAAGGGGAAGAAGAGACCCAGTACTTC.

This clonotype has a handful of counts. The chain recombines TRBV4-3 with TRBJ1-4; D uncertain. This CDR3 has 15 amino acids. Trimming took off 1 base at V and 8 bases at J, with 14 bases between the two ends. CDR1 LGHNA and CDR2 YSLEER come from the germline V gene. Written as DNA, the CDR3 is TGCGCCAGCAGCCAAGTTGACCAGCTGGGAGAAAAACTGTTTTTT. Amino acids: CASSQVDQLGEKLFF.

This chain links TRBV11-2 with TRBJ2-7, with 9 bases lining up with TRBD2. The CDR3 is 15 residues long. The germline gives CDR1 SGHAT, CDR2 FQNNGV. The V gene end was trimmed by 4 bases and the J gene end by 3 bases; junction bases not matched to a gene: 7. The CDR3 loop reads CASSSSTSGGYEQYF. The CDR3 nucleotides read TGTGCCAGCAGCTCCTCGACTAGCGGAGGCTACGAGCAGTACTTC.

The gene calls are TRBV6-2 or TRBV6-3 and TRBJ1-1, with D unclear. Trimming left V 1 base short and J 5 bases short, with 8 bases between. The CDR3 consists of 13 residues. Germline CDR1 is MNHEY and CDR2 is SVGEGT. CDR3 nucleotides: TGTGCCAGCAGTTACTGGGCGCGTACTGAAGCTTTCTTT. Protein product: CASSYWARTEAFF.